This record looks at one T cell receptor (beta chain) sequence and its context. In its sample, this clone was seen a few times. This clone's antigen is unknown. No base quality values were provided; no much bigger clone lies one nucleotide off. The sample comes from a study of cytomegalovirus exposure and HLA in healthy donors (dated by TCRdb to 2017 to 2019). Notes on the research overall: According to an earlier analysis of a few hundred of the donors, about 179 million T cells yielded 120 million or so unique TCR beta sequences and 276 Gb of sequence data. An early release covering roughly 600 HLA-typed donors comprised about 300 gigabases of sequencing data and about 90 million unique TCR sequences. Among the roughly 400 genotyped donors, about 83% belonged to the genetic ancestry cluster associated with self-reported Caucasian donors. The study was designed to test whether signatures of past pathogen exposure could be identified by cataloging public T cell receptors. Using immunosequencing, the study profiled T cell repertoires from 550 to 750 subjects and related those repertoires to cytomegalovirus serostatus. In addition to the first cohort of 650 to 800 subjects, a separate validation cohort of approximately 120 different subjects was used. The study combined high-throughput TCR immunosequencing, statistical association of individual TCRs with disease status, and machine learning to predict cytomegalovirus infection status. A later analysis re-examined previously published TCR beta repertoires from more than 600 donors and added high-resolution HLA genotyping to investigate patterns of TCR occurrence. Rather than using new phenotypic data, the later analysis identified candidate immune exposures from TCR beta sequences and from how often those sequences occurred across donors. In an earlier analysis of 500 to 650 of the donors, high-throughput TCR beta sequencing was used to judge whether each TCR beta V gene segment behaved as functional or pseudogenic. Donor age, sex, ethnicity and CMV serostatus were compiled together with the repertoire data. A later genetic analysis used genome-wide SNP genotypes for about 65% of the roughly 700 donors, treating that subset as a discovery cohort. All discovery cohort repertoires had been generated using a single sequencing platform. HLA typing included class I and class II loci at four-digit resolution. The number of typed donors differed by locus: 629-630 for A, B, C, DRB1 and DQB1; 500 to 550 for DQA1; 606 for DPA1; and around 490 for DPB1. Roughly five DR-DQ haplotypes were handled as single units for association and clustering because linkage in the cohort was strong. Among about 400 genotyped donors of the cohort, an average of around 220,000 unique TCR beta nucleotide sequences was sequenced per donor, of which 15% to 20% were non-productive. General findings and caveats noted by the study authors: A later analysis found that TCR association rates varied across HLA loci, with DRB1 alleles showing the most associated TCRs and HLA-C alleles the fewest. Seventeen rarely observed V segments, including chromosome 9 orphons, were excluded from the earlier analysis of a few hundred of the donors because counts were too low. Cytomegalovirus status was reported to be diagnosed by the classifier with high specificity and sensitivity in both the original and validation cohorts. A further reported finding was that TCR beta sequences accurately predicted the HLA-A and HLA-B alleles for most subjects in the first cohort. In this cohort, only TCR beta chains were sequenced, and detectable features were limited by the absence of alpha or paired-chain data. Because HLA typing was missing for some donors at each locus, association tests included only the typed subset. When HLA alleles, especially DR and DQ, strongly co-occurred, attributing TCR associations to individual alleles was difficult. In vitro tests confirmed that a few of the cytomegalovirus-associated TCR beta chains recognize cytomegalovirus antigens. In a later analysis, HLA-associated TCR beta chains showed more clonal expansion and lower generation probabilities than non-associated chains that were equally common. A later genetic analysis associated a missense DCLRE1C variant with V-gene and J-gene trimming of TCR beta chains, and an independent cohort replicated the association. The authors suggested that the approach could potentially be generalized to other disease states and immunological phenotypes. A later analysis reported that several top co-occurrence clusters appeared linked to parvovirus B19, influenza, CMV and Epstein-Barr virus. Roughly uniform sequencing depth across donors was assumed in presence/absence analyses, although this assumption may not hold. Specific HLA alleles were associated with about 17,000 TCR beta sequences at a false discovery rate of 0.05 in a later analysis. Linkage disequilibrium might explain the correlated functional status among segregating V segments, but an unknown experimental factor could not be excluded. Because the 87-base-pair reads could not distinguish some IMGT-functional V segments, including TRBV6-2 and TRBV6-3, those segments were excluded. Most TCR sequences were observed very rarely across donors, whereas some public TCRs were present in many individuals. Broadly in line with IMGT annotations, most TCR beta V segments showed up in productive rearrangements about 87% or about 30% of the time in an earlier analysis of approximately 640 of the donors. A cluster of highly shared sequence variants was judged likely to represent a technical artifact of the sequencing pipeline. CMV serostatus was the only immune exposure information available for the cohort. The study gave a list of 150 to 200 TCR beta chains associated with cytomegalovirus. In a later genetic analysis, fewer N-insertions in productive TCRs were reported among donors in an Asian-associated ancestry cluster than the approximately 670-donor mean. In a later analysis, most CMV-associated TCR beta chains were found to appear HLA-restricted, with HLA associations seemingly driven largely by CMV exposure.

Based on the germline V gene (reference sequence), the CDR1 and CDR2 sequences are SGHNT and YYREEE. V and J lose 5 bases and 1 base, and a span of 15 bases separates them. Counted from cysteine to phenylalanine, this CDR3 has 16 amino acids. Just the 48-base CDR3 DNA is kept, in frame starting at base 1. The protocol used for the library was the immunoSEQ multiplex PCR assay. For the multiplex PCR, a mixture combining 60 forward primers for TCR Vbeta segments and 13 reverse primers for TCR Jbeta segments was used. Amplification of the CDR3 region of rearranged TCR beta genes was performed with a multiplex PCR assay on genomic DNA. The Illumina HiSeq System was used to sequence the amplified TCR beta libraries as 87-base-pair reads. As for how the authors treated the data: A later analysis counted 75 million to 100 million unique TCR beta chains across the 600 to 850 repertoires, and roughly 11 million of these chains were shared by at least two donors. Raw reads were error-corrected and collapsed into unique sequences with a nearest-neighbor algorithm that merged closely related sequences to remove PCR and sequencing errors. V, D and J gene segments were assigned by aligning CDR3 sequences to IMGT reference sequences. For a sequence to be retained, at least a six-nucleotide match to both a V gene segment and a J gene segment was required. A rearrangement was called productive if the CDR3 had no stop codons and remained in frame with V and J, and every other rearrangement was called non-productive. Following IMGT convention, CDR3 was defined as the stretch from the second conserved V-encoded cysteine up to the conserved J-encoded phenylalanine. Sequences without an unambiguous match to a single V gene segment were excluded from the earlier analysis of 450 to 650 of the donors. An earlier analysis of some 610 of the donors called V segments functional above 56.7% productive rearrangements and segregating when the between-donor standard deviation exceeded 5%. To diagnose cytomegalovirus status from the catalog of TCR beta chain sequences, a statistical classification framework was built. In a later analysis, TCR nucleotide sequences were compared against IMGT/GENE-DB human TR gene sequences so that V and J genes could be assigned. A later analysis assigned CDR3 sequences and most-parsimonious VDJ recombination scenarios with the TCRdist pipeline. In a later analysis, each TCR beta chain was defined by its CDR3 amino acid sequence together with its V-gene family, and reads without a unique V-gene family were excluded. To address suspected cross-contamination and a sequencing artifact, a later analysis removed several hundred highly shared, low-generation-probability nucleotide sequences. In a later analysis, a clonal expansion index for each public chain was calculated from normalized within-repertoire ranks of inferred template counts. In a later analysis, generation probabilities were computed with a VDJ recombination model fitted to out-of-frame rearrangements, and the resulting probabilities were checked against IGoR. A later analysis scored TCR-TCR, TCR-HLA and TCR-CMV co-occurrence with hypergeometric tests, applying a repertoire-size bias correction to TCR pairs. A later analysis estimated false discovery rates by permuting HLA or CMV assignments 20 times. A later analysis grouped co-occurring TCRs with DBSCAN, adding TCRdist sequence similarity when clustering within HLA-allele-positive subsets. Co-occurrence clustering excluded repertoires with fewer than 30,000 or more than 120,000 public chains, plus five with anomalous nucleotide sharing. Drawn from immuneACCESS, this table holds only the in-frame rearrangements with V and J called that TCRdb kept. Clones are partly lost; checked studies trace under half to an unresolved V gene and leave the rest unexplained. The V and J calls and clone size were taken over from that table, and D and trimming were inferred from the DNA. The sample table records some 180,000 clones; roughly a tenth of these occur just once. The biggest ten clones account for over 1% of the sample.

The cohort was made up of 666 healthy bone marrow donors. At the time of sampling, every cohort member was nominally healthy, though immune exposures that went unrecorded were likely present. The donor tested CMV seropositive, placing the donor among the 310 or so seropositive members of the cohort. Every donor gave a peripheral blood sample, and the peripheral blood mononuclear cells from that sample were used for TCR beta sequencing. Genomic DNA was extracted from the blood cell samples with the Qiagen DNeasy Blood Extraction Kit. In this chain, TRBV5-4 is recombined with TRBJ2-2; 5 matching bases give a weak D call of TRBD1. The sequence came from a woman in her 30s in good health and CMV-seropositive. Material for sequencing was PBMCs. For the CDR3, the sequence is CASSSVQGRNTGELFF. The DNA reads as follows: TGTGCCAGCAGTTCGGTTCAGGGTAGGAACACCGGGGAGCTGTTTTTT.